This entry lists 20 T cell receptor beta chains sequenced from one sample in a study of blood T cell repertoires in COVID-19 (dated by TCRdb to the early 2020s). Receptor amplification or capture employed the immunoSEQ multiplex PCR assay. Here the immuneACCESS table is served through TCRdb, limited to in-frame sequences with V and J called. Missing clones are a known gap in these copies; in checked studies unresolved V genes cover under half, and the rest lacks a known reason. Here the sample has 110,000 or so clones; 65% to 90% occur a single time. The leading ten clones occupy less than 8% of the sample. What was sequenced was peripheral blood. The source of these receptors is an elderly woman with active or convalescent COVID-19.

The J gene is TRBJ1-2, the V gene TRBV18, with 8 bases aligning to TRBD1. The junction had 13 bases not matched to a gene; V was cut back by 5 bases and J by 8 bases. The germline CDR1 and CDR2 sequences are KGHSH and LQKENI. CDR3 length equals 15 residues. The CDR3 region has the DNA TGTGCCAGCTCATTAGGTACGGACAGGGTAATCGGCTACACCTTC. Its translation: CASSLGTDRVIGYTF. Drawing the rest from reference TRBV18 and TRBJ1-2, the complete variable domain is NAGVMQNPRHLVRRRGQEARLRCSPMKGHSHVYWYRQLPEEGLKFMVYLQKENIIDESGMPKERFSAEFPKEGPSILRIQQVVRGDSAAYFCASSLGTDRVIGYTFGSGTRLTVV.

The rearrangement uses TRBV12-5 and TRBJ2-7, with D possibly matching TRBD1 (6 bases). The V and J ends lost 3 bases and 2 bases respectively, with 11 bases between them. The CDR3 sequence is 14 residues long. From germline, CDR1 is LGHNT and CDR2 FRNRAP. The DNA for the CDR3 is TGTGCTAGTGGTTTAGGACAGTTTCCCTACGAGCAGTACTTC. This encodes CASGLGQFPYEQYF.

The V gene is TRBV24-1, the J gene TRBJ1-2, with 9 bases lining up with TRBD1. V gave up 4 bases and J gave up 1 base; unmatched junction bases: 12. Germline V gene sequence: CDR1 KGHDR, CDR2 SFDVKD. The CDR3 covers 18 residues. The CDR3 sequence: CATSDPARGTGRNYGYTF. The CDR3 region has the DNA TGTGCCACCAGTGACCCCGCGAGAGGGACAGGGCGTAACTATGGCTACACCTTC.

This clone occurred once. This chain uses TRBV3-1 (or the pseudogene TRBV3-2) with TRBJ2-7; 9 bases map to TRBD1. CDR1 and CDR2 (germline): LGHDT, YNNKEL (reference sequence). This CDR3 is 17 amino acids long. V lost 0 bases, J lost 6 bases, and 12 bases stayed unmatched. The CDR3 sequence: CASSQDRLGQGNAEQYF. In DNA form, the CDR3 reads TGTGCCAGCAGCCAAGATCGGTTAGGACAGGGGAATGCCGAGCAGTACTTC.

The chain carries TRBV15 and TRBJ1-5; D is uncertain. The CDR3 has 15 residues. In germline, CDR1 is LNHNV, CDR2 YYDKDF (reference sequence). V was shortened by 3 bases and J by 0 bases, with 9 bases between the two germline ends. The CDR3 coding sequence is TGTGCCACCAGCAGGACCCGAGGTAGCAATCAGCCCCAGCATTTT. Its protein product is CATSRTRGSNQPQHF. The whole variable domain, filled in from reference TRBV15 and TRBJ1-5, reads DAMVIQNPRYQVTQFGKPVTLSCSQTLNHNVMYWYQQKSSQAPKLLFHYYDKDFNNEADTPDNFQSRRPNTSFCFLDIRSPGLGDTAMYLCATSRTRGSNQPQHFGDGTRLSIL.

This sequence joins TRBV25-1 and TRBJ1-5; perhaps TRBD1 as D (5 bases). V was pared by 3 bases and J by 5 bases, with 14 bases between. This CDR3 contains 15 residues. In germline, CDR1 is MGHDK, CDR2 SYGVNS. CDR3 nucleotide sequence: TGTGCCAGCAGTGATACGACAGACCCTTATCAGCCCCAGCATTTT. Translating gives CASSDTTDPYQPQHF.

The gene calls are TRBV9 and TRBJ2-1; TRBD1 matches at 9 bases. CDR1 and CDR2 from the germline V gene are SGDLS and YYNGEE. V shed 2 bases, J shed 9 bases, and the junction held 15 bases outside the gene matches. The CDR3 has 17 amino acids. The chain's CDR3 is CASSVPQGAPFRGEQFF. CDR3 nucleotides: TGTGCCAGCAGCGTCCCACAGGGGGCGCCTTTTCGTGGTGAGCAGTTCTTC. The whole variable domain, remainder taken from reference TRBV9 and TRBJ2-1, is DSGVTQTPKHLITATGQRVTLRCSPRSGDLSVYWYQQSLDQGLQFLIQYYNGEERAKGNILERFSAQQFPDLHSELNLSSLELGDSALYFCASSVPQGAPFRGEQFFGPGTRLTVL.

The gene calls are TRBV9 and TRBJ1-4; 8 nucleotides line up with TRBD1. CDR3 length equals 14 residues. The V gene end was trimmed by 0 bases and the J gene end by 7 bases; junction bases not matched to a gene: 2. CDR1 SGDLS and CDR2 YYNGEE come from the germline V gene. In nucleotides, the CDR3 is TGTGCCAGCAGCGTAGGGACAGGGAGTGAAAAACTGTTTTTT. Translation: CASSVGTGSEKLFF.

This clone is deemed medium-sized. This chain joins TRBV28 and TRBJ2-3, with 11 bases matching TRBD1. Germline lookup yields CDR1 MDHEN and CDR2 SYDVKM. V lost 2 bases and J lost 5; bases outside the gene matches: 3. The CDR3 contains 15 residues. CDR3 region: CASSLAGTGGDTQYF. The CDR3 coding sequence is TGTGCCAGCAGTTTAGCTGGGACAGGGGGAGATACGCAGTATTTT.

This clone was recorded only once. This CDR3 is CATEGQQNTGELFF. Written as DNA, the CDR3 is TGTGCCACCGAGGGACAACAGAACACCGGGGAGCTGTTTTTT. J is TRBJ2-2 and V is TRBV19, with D tentatively TRBD1 (6 bases). The CDR3 covers 14 residues. CDR1 is LNHDA, CDR2 SQIVND, per germline (reference sequence). V was trimmed by 10 bases and J by 1 base, leaving 13 bases between them. Drawing the rest from reference TRBV19 and TRBJ2-2, the complete variable domain is DGGITQSPKYLFRKEGQNVTLSCEQNLNHDAMYWYRQDPGQGLRLIYYSQIVNDFQKGDIAEGYSVSREKKESFPLTVTSAQKNPTAFYLCATEGQQNTGELFFGEGSRLTVL.

This clone was seen a few times. This chain connects TRBV7-8 to TRBJ2-1, with TRBD2 as a possible D gene (7 bases). The V gene's germline CDR1 is SGHVS and CDR2 FQNEAQ. Trimming took off 10 bases at V and 2 bases at J, with 18 bases between the two ends. The CDR3 is 15 amino acids. The chain's CDR3 is CAIQRMRGPYNEQFF. CDR3 DNA: TGTGCCATCCAGAGGATGCGGGGGCCCTACAATGAGCAGTTCTTC. The whole variable domain, remainder taken from reference TRBV7-8 and TRBJ2-1, is GAGVSQSPRYKVAKRGQDVALRCDPISGHVSLFWYQQALGQGPEFLTYFQNEAQLDKSGLPSDRFFAERPEGSVSTLKIQRTQQEDSAVYLCAIQRMRGPYNEQFFGPGTRLTVL.

This clone was counted only a few times. The chain recombines TRBV9 with TRBJ2-3, with 10 bases that match TRBD2. CDR3 size: 18 residues. Germline V gene data show CDR1 as SGDLS and CDR2 as YYNGEE. J lost 1 base, V lost 0 bases, and 8 bases had no gene match. The CDR3 nucleotides are TGTGCCAGCAGCGTAGATCCTAGCGGGAGTGTTGGCACAGATACGCAGTATTTT. Protein: CASSVDPSGSVGTDTQYF.

The chain has TRBV9 and TRBJ2-1; 8 bases align to TRBD2. Germline CDR1 reads SGDLS; CDR2 reads YYNGEE. The CDR3 is made up of 16 amino acids. V trimming: 0 bases; J trimming: 8 bases; junction bases outside the gene matches: 10. CDR3 coding DNA: TGTGCCAGCAGCGTAGGCGGGAGGCCCTCGGGGGATGAGCAGTTCTTC. It specifies CASSVGGRPSGDEQFF.

The chain combines TRBV28 with TRBJ2-3; D is ambiguous. V was cut by 8 bases and J by 7 bases, with 7 bases left in between. In germline, CDR1 is MDHEN, CDR2 SYDVKM. CDR3 length equals 10 residues. In nucleotides, the CDR3 is TGTGCCAGCCGGTCCCATACGCAGTATTTT. Translating it yields CASRSHTQYF.

The CDR3 here is CAWSTGATDTQYF. DNA of the CDR3: TGTGCCTGGAGTACAGGGGCGACAGATACGCAGTATTTT. The chain carries TRBV30 and TRBJ2-3, with 7 bases aligning to TRBD1. The V and J ends lost 2 bases and 3 bases, in that order; junction bases with no gene match: 2. This CDR3 is 13 amino acids long. Germline V lookup: CDR1 GTSNPN, CDR2 SVGIG (reference sequence).

The J gene is TRBJ1-6, the V gene TRBV5-1; D not certain. This CDR3 contains 16 residues. The V gene lost 0 bases and the J gene lost 0 bases, with 7 bases spanning the gap. Looked up from germline, CDR1 is SGHRS and CDR2 is YFSETQ. CDR3 in amino acids: CASSLERTSYNSPLHF. The CDR3 coding sequence is TGCGCCAGCAGCTTGGAGCGGACCTCCTATAATTCACCCCTCCACTTT.

This clone was seen just once. This chain connects TRBV10-3 to TRBJ2-5, with 13 bases matching TRBD2. The CDR3 runs to 15 residues. Germline CDR1 is ENHRY and CDR2 is SYGVKD. J lost 0 bases, V lost 10 bases, and 5 bases had no gene match. In DNA form, the CDR3 reads TGTGCCACCATAGGACTAGCGGGGGACCAAGAGACCCAGTACTTC. Encoded protein: CATIGLAGDQETQYF.

This chain links TRBV2 with TRBJ1-1, with TRBD1 matching over 11 bases. V lost 6 bases, J lost 7 bases, and 7 bases stayed unmatched. The CDR3 is 14 residues long. Germline V lookup: CDR1 SNHLY, CDR2 FYNNEI. This CDR3 is CASRNPGTGGEAFF. The CDR3 bases are TGTGCCAGCAGAAACCCCGGGACAGGGGGTGAAGCTTTCTTT.

The chain combines TRBV28 with TRBJ1-5, with TRBD1 matching 7 bases. This CDR3 spans 15 amino acids. With 6 bases clipped from V and 5 bases from J, the junction kept 10 bases outside the gene matches. Germline V lookup: CDR1 MDHEN, CDR2 SYDVKM. The CDR3 DNA sequence: TGTGCCAGCAGAATACTGGGACAGTCATATCAGCCCCAGCATTTT. Its translation: CASRILGQSYQPQHF.

The chain joins TRBV5-3 to TRBJ2-7; 12 bases line up with TRBD1. TRBV5-3 is classed as an ORF, of uncertain function. The CDR3 spans 16 residues. Losses at the gene ends were 2 bases for V and 5 bases for J; bases not matched to a gene: 8. CDR3 in amino acids: CARSLEPGQGAHEQYF. The CDR3 DNA sequence: TGTGCCAGAAGCTTAGAACCGGGACAGGGGGCCCACGAGCAGTACTTC.